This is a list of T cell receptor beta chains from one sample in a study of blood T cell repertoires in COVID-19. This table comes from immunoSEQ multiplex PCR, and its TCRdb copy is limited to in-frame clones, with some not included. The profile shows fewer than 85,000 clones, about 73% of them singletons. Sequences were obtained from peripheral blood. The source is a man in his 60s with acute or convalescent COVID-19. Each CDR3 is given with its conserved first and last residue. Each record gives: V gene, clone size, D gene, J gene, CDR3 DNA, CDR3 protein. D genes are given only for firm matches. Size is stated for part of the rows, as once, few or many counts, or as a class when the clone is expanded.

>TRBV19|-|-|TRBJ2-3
TGTGCCAGTAGTACAACAGGGAAAGATACGCAGTATTTT
CASSTTGKDTQYF
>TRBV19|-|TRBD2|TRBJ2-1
TGTGCCAGTAGTCCCTTCGCCAACCGCCGGGCTAGCGGGAGAAATGAGCAGTTCTTC
CASSPFANRRASGRNEQFF
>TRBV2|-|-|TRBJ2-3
TGTGCCAGCAGTGCAGACTACACAGATACGCAGTATTTT
CASSADYTDTQYF
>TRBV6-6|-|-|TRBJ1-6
TGTGCCAGCAGTTACGGGGAGAGCTCCTATAATTCACCCCTCCACTTT
CASSYGESSYNSPLHF
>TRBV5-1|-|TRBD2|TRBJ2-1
TGCGCCAGCAGCTTGTCACTAGCGCGGCATGAGCAGTTCTTC
CASSLSLARHEQFF
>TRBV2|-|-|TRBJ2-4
TGTGCCAGCAGTGAAGGCAGGCTCGGGTACTTC
CASSEGRLGYF
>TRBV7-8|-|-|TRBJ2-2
TGTGCCAGCAGCTTAGCAGGGGATGGGGAGCTGTTTTTT
CASSLAGDGELFF
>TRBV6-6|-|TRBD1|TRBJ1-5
TGTGCCAGCAGTTACGGGGGACAGGGTGATCAGCCCCAGCATTTT
CASSYGGQGDQPQHF
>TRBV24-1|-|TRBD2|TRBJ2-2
TGTGCCACCAACGAGTCTTTAGCGGGGGGGCCGATCGGGGAGCTGTTTTTT
CATNESLAGGPIGELFF
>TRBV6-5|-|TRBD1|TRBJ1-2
TGTGCCAGCAGGATGACAGGGGTCAGCTATGGCTACACCTTC
CASRMTGVSYGYTF
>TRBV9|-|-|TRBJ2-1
TGTGCCAGCAGCGAGGGGACTGAGGGCGAGCAGTTCTTC
CASSEGTEGEQFF
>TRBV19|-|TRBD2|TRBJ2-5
TGTGCCAGTAGTCTTGGTAGCGGGAGGATAGGAGAGACCCAGTACTTC
CASSLGSGRIGETQYF
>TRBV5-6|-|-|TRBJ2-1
TGTGCCAGCAGCTCCCTTGGAGCGGATGTGGAGTTCTTC
CASSSLGADVEFF
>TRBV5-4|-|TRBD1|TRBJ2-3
TGTGCCACCAGCCCGGGCCAGGGGGCCTCAGATACGCAGTATTTT
CATSPGQGASDTQYF
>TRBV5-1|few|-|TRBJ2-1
TGCGCCAGCAGCTTGGGTAACAATGAGCAGTTCTTC
CASSLGNNEQFF
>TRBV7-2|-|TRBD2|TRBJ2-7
TGTGCCAGCAGCTATATAGCGGGAGGGGCCTACGAGCAGTACTTC
CASSYIAGGAYEQYF
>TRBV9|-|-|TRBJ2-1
TGTGCCAGCAGCGTTCAGACAAGAATAAACAATGAGCAGTTCTTC
CASSVQTRINNEQFF
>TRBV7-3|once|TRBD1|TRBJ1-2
TGTGCCAGCAGCTTATCAGGGGGCAGAGGTGGCTACACCTTC
CASSLSGGRGGYTF
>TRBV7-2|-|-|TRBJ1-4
TGTGCCAGCAGCCTTACATGGAATGAAAAACTGTTTTTT
CASSLTWNEKLFF
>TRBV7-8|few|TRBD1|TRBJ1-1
TGTGCCAGCAGGACGGACAGGGGGTCCTATGAAGCTTTCTTT
CASRTDRGSYEAFF
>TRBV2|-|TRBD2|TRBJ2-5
TGTGCCAGCGGAGGGACTAGCGGATGGCAAGAGACCCAGTACTTC
CASGGTSGWQETQYF
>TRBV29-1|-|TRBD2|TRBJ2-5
TGCAGCGTTGAGGGTGGGACCTATACTAGCGGGAGATTGGGAGAGACCCAGTACTTC
CSVEGGTYTSGRLGETQYF
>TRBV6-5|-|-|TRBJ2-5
TGTGCCAGCAGACTAGCATTAGCAGAGACCCAGTACTTC
CASRLALAETQYF
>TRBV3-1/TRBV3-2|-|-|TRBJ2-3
TGTGCCAGCAGACCCTCTTGGGGGAGGTCTACAGATACGCAGTATTTT
CASRPSWGRSTDTQYF
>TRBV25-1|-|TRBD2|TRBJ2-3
TGTGCCAGCACCCCTGGGGTAGCGGGGGGCACAGATACGCAGTATTTT
CASTPGVAGGTDTQYF
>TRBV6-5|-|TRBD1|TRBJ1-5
TGTGCCAGCAGTACGGGACAGGGTTTTCAGCCCCAGCATTTT
CASSTGQGFQPQHF
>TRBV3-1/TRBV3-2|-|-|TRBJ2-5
TGTGCCAGCAGCCAAGAAGGACGGTACGGGGAGCAAGAGACCCAGTACTTC
CASSQEGRYGEQETQYF
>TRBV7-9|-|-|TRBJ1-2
TGTGCCAGCAGCCTTCGCGGGGGGGGCTATGGCTACACCTTC
CASSLRGGGYGYTF
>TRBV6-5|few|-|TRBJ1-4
TGTGCCAGCGCCCAGGGCTTTAATGAAAAACTGTTTTTT
CASAQGFNEKLFF
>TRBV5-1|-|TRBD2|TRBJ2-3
TGCGCCAGCAGCCCCCTGACTAGCGGGGGGCCAAACACAGATACGCAGTATTTT
CASSPLTSGGPNTDTQYF
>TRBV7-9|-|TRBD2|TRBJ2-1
TGTGCCAGCAGCCACATACTAGCGGGGCCAAACAATGAGCAGTTCTTC
CASSHILAGPNNEQFF
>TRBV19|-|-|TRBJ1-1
TGTGCCAGTAGTAAGGAGACAGTGTTTGAAGCTTTCTTT
CASSKETVFEAFF
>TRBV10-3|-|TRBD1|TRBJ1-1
TGTGCCATCAGCCTGACAGGGGCGAACACTGAAGCTTTCTTT
CAISLTGANTEAFF
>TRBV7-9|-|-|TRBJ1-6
TGTGCCAGCAGCTCCACAGGGAAATCACCCCTCCACTTT
CASSSTGKSPLHF
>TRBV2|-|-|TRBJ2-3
TGTGCCAGCAGGGTCCTTGAGGGAACCACAGATACGCAGTATTTT
CASRVLEGTTDTQYF
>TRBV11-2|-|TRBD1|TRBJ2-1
TGTGCCAGCAGCTTAAGGATTGCAGGGGACAGCAATGAGCAGTTCTTC
CASSLRIAGDSNEQFF
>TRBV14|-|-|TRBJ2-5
TGTGCCAGCAGCCAAGAGACTCTCCGTACCCAGTACTTC
CASSQETLRTQYF
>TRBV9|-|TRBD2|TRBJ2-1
TGTGCCAGCAGCGTAGTGGGCGGGAGTCGGAATGAGCAGTTCTTC
CASSVVGGSRNEQFF
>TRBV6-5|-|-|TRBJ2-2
TGTGCCAGCAGTTACAGGGGGGGGAGCACCGGGGAGCTGTTTTTT
CASSYRGGSTGELFF
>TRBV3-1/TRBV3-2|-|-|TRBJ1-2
TGTGCCAGCAGCCAATTGGCGGTAGTAGGCTATGGCTACACCTTC
CASSQLAVVGYGYTF
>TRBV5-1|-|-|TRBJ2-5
TGCGCCAGCAGCTTGTTTGGTTCAGACCAAGAGACCCAGTACTTC
CASSLFGSDQETQYF
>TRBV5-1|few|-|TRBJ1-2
TGCGCCAGCAGTCCGGGAGACTATGGCTACACCTTC
CASSPGDYGYTF
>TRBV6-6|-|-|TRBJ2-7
TGTGCCAGCTTAGGGGGATCGGTTGGGGGCTCCTACGAGCAGTACTTC
CASLGGSVGGSYEQYF
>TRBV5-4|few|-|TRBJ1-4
TGTGCCAGCAGCCAATCGGGGATGAGCAATGAAAAACTGTTTTTT
CASSQSGMSNEKLFF